A selection of T cell receptor beta chains follows, all from one sample in a study of identical twins. MiXCR, applied by TCRdb to the 5' RACE reads, yields one record per CDR3 protein. Here the sample spans about 690,000 distinct CDR3 sequences, 6.1% being singletons. Sequenced: naive T cells sorted from blood. The receptors were gathered from a man between 18 and 35 years old in good health. The CDR3 runs from the conserved cysteine through the conserved F or W. D genes are given only for firm matches. For some rows the clone size is stated as once, few or many, or as a class when expanded; others skip it.

cdr3_nt cdr3_aa j_call clone_size d_call v_call
TGTGCCAGCAGCTCAGAGCAGGGCAATGAGCAGTTCTTC CASSSEQGNEQFF TRBJ2-1 few NA TRBV9
TGTGCCAGCAGGTTAGGGGAGAGGGAAGATACGCAGTATTTT CASRLGEREDTQYF TRBJ2-3 many NA TRBV12-3/TRBV12-4
TGCGCCAGCAGAGAGGGAGGATCTGGCTACACCTTC CASREGGSGYTF TRBJ1-2 few NA TRBV10-2
TGTGCCAGCAGCCGCCAGCCCGATCAGCCCCAGCATTTT CASSRQPDQPQHF TRBJ1-5 few NA TRBV5-6
TGCAGTGCCTCTCGACGGGTGTCTGGTGGCTACACCTTC CSASRRVSGGYTF TRBJ1-2 many NA TRBV20-1
TGTGCCAGCGGCCTCACCGGGGAGCTGTTTTTT CASGLTGELFF TRBJ2-2 many NA TRBV27
TGCAGTGCTTTCCGACCCGGGACACCTGAGCAGTTCTTC CSAFRPGTPEQFF TRBJ2-1 many NA TRBV20-1
TGTGCTAGTGGTTTGGATCGGACAGGCGCGAACACCGGGGAGCTGTTTTTT CASGLDRTGANTGELFF TRBJ2-2 many TRBD1 TRBV12-5
TGTGCCAGCAGTTTTAACGGGGCCAAAAACATTCAGTACTTC CASSFNGAKNIQYF TRBJ2-4 many NA TRBV12-3/TRBV12-4
TGCAGTGCAACCTCCGCCGGACGGACCGGGGAGCTGTTTTTT CSATSAGRTGELFF TRBJ2-2 many NA TRBV20-1
TGTGCCAGCACCGCTTTACCAGATCAGCCCCAGCATTTT CASTALPDQPQHF TRBJ1-5 NA NA TRBV6-1
TGCGCCAGCAGTCAAAGGCAGGGAATGGAGCAGTTCTTC CASSQRQGMEQFF TRBJ2-1 NA NA TRBV23-1
TGTGCCTGGAGTTCGGGACGGGGCACTGAAGCTTTCTTT CAWSSGRGTEAFF TRBJ1-1 NA NA TRBV30
TGTGCCACCTCCTCTTTACAGGTCTCAACTAATGAAAAACTGTTTTTT CATSSLQVSTNEKLFF TRBJ1-4 many NA TRBV28
TGTGCCACCAGTGACACCGGGACTTCCGTAAATGAGCAGTTCTTC CATSDTGTSVNEQFF TRBJ2-1 NA NA TRBV24-1
TGCAGCGGGCGGAAGGCAGATACGCAGTATTTT CSGRKADTQYF TRBJ2-3 many NA TRBV29-1
TGTGCCAGCGAGAACCCTGGGACAGGGGCCTACAATGAGCAGTTCTTC CASENPGTGAYNEQFF TRBJ2-1 NA TRBD1 TRBV6-1
TGTGCCAGCAGCCCAAAGATAGAAGAGACCCAGTACTTC CASSPKIEETQYF TRBJ2-5 many NA TRBV7-7
TGTGCCAGCAGTCGCACAGGGGGGACCTACGAGCAGTACTTC CASSRTGGTYEQYF TRBJ2-7 many TRBD1 TRBV6-1
TGCAGCGCCGACGCGGGAGGCAATGAGCAGTTCTTC CSADAGGNEQFF TRBJ2-1 NA TRBD2 TRBV29-1
TGTGCCAGCACATGGGGGTGGAATGAGCAGTTCTTC CASTWGWNEQFF TRBJ2-1 few NA TRBV2
TGCAGCGTTGAAGGGGAGGATGGACAGGGTGCGCCAGATACGCAGTATTTT CSVEGEDGQGAPDTQYF TRBJ2-3 many TRBD1 TRBV29-1
TGTGCCAGCAGCTTAGCGGTTCTAGCACTTGATGAGCAGTTCTTC CASSLAVLALDEQFF TRBJ2-1 many NA TRBV7-9
TGTGCCAGCAGCCCCCCGGGCAGGGCTCGAACAGATACGCAGTATTTT CASSPPGRARTDTQYF TRBJ2-3 few NA TRBV9
TGTGCCAGCAGCCAGTATCGCTCTGGGGCCAACGTCCTGACTTTC CASSQYRSGANVLTF TRBJ2-6 NA NA TRBV14
TGTGCCATCAGGGACCTAGCGGGAGGGGACTACGAGCAGTACTTC CAIRDLAGGDYEQYF TRBJ2-7 many TRBD2 TRBV10-3
TGCGCCAGCAGCCAGGGTGTGGGGGTGCATGAGCAGTTCTTC CASSQGVGVHEQFF TRBJ2-1 many NA TRBV4-3
TGTGCCAGCTCACCACTACTAGCGGGAGAGAGGAATGAGCAGTTCTTC CASSPLLAGERNEQFF TRBJ2-1 few TRBD2 TRBV18
TGCAGTGCTCAGACTAGCGGGAGACCTGAGACCCAGTACTTC CSAQTSGRPETQYF TRBJ2-5 many TRBD2 TRBV20-1
TGCAGCGTTGAATTGGGGACAGATACGCAGTATTTT CSVELGTDTQYF TRBJ2-3 many NA TRBV29-1
TGCAGTGCTTGGCCGGGGGCGGCTGGGTACCAAGAGACCCAGTACTTC CSAWPGAAGYQETQYF TRBJ2-5 many NA TRBV20-1
TGTGCCAGCAGCTTAGCAGAGTACCAAGAGACCCAGTACTTC CASSLAEYQETQYF TRBJ2-5 many NA TRBV7-9
TGTGCCGTCCGGACTGGGGGCGATGAGCAGTTCTTC CAVRTGGDEQFF TRBJ2-1 few NA TRBV12-3/TRBV12-4
TGCAGTGCTTCACCGGGGGGGCTAGCGGGAGCGTACGAGCAGTACTTC CSASPGGLAGAYEQYF TRBJ2-7 many TRBD2 TRBV20-1
TGCAGTGTTAGCGACCCATCAGGCTCCTACAATGAGCAGTTCTTC CSVSDPSGSYNEQFF TRBJ2-1 many NA TRBV20-1
TGTGCCAGCTCTAGCCGGGAAACCGTTAATGAGCAGTTCTTC CASSSRETVNEQFF TRBJ2-1 few NA TRBV18
TGTGCCAGCAGTTTAGACCTGGCGTCGAACTATGGCTACACCTTC CASSLDLASNYGYTF TRBJ1-2 few NA TRBV12-3/TRBV12-4
TGTGCCAGCCACACGGGGAACACCGGGGAGCTGTTTTTT CASHTGNTGELFF TRBJ2-2 NA NA TRBV9
TGTGCCAGCAGTTTAGGTTCGGCGGATCCCACCGGGGAGCTGTTTTTT CASSLGSADPTGELFF TRBJ2-2 few NA TRBV12-3/TRBV12-4
TGTGCCAGCAGTTCCCCGCTGACAGGGGGAGTGGCAAATGAGCAGTTCTTC CASSSPLTGGVANEQFF TRBJ2-1 many TRBD1 TRBV6-2/TRBV6-3
TGTGCCAGCAGTGCCTGGACTATAGGAACAGATACGCAGTATTTT CASSAWTIGTDTQYF TRBJ2-3 many NA TRBV9
TGTGCCAGCAGTTCTCCCAGGGGCATGGGGAACACCGGGGAGCTGTTTTTT CASSSPRGMGNTGELFF TRBJ2-2 many NA TRBV27
TGCGCCAGCAGCTTGGGAGGGGTGAATGTGCAGTTCTTC CASSLGGVNVQFF TRBJ2-1 once NA TRBV5-1
TGTGCCAGCAGCCCAGGAGCGGCTAGCTCCTACAATGAGCAGTTCTTC CASSPGAASSYNEQFF TRBJ2-1 NA NA TRBV7-2
TGTGCCAGCAGCTCATGGACTATTAGCGGAGGCTCCTACAATGAGCAGTTCTTC CASSSWTISGGSYNEQFF TRBJ2-1 few NA TRBV11-2
TGCGCCGGCGAGAGTTCGAACACCGGGGAGCTGTTTTTT CAGESSNTGELFF TRBJ2-2 NA NA TRBV4-1
TGTGCCAGCAGTCCTCGACAGATCGGCTCCTACAATGAGCAGTTCTTC CASSPRQIGSYNEQFF TRBJ2-1 many NA TRBV6-5
TGTGCCAGCAGTAACCGGGTCACCCTCTACAATGAGCAGTTCTTC CASSNRVTLYNEQFF TRBJ2-1 many NA TRBV27
TGTGCCAGCAGCCCGGGACTAGCGGGAGTATTGAACGACAATGAGCAGTTCTTC CASSPGLAGVLNDNEQFF TRBJ2-1 many TRBD2 TRBV11-2
TGTGCCAGCAGCCGCAGGGATTCAGATACGCAGTATTTT CASSRRDSDTQYF TRBJ2-3 few NA TRBV7-9
TGTGCCAGCTCATCGATCCCCCGAACTGAAGCTTTCTTT CASSSIPRTEAFF TRBJ1-1 NA NA TRBV18
TGTGCCAGCAGCGGGGGATGGGGGACACCCTCCTACAATGAGCAGTTCTTC CASSGGWGTPSYNEQFF TRBJ2-1 NA NA TRBV14
TGCACCACCGCCGTCGGGAGTCCCTACAATGAGCAGTTCTTC CTTAVGSPYNEQFF TRBJ2-1 many NA TRBV20-1
TGCAGCGTACGGGACACGGGGAACACCGGGGAGCTGTTTTTT CSVRDTGNTGELFF TRBJ2-2 many NA TRBV29-1